This T cell receptor (beta chain) is drawn from a study of graft-versus-host responses after intestinal transplantation. The wider study: After anti-thymocyte globulin induction, recipients took tacrolimus and steroids for three to four years. The study's findings and limits: Graft-donor T cell macrochimerism in patients accompanied high graft-versus-host to host-versus-graft clonal ratios in allografts.

With regard to this clone: The antigen remains undetermined. The junction and the germline gene differ at one end; a read error may be behind it.

Germline lookup yields CDR1 SGHRS and CDR2 YFSETQ. The CDR3 is made up of 13 amino acids. Measured with immunoSEQ multiplex PCR; TCRdb has only the in-frame clones, and not every one. The repertoire consists of over 100,000 clones, with roughly 87% occurring once and the leading ten covering roughly 0.9%. The receptor was derived from a human donor who received an intestinal transplant. The rearrangement joins TRBV5-1 to TRBJ2-5; 8 bases are a match to TRBD1. The material was unstimulated CD4+ T cells sorted from spleen or lymph node cells, obtained before intestinal transplant. The CDR3 DNA follows: TGCGCCACCAGCCCAGGGGGCCGAGAGACCCAGTACTTC. It specifies CATSPGGRETQYF. The full variable domain, its missing parts supplied by reference TRBV5-1 and TRBJ2-5, is KAGVTQTPRYLIKTRGQQVTLSCSPISGHRSVSWYQQTPGQGLQFLFEYFSETQRNKGNFPGRFSGRQFSNSRSEMNVSTLELGDSALYLCATSPGGRETQYFGPGTRLLVL.